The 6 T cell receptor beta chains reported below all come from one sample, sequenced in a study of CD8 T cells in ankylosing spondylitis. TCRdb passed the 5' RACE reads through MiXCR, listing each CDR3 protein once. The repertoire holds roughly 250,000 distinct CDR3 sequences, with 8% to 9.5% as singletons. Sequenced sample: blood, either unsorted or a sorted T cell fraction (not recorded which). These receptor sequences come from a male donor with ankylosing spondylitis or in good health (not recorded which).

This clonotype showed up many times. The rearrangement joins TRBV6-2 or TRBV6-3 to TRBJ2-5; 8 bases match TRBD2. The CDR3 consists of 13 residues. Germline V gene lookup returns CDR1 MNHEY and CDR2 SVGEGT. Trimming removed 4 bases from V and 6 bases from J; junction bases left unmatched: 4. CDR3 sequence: CASSSSGGKTQYF. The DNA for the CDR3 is TGTGCCAGCAGTTCGAGCGGGGGAAAGACCCAGTACTTC.

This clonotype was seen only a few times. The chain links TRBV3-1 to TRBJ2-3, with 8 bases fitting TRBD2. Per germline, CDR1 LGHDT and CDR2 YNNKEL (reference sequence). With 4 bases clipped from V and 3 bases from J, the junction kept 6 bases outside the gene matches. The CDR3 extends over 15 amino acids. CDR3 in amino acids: CASSPGIAGTDTQYF. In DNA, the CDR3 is TGTGCCAGCAGCCCAGGGATAGCGGGGACAGATACGCAGTATTTT.

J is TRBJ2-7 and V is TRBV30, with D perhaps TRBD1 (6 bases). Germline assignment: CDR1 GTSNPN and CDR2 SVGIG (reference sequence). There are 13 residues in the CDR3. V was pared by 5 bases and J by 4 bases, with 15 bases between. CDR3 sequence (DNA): TGTGCCTGGGCCCGCAGGGGTCTGTACGAGCAGTACTTC. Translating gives CAWARRGLYEQYF.

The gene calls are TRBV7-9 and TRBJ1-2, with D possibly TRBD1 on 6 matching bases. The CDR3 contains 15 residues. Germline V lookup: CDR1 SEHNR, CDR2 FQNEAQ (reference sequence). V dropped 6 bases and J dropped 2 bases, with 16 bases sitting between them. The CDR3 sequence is CASSQRGGHNYGYTF. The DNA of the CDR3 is TGTGCCAGCAGTCAAAGGGGGGGCCACAACTATGGCTACACCTTC. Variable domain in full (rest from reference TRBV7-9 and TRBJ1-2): DTGVSQNPRHKITKRGQNVTFRCDPISEHNRLYWYRQTLGQGPEFLTYFQNEAQLEKSRLLSDRFSAERPKGSFSTLEIQRTEQGDSAMYLCASSQRGGHNYGYTFGSGTRLTVV.

The CDR3 here is CSARDGGGQETQYF. The DNA of the CDR3 is TGCAGTGCTAGAGATGGGGGGGGGCAAGAGACCCAGTACTTC. The V gene is TRBV20-1, the J gene TRBJ2-5; 7 positions agree with TRBD2. This CDR3 spans 14 amino acids. The V and J ends lost 0 bases and 2 bases, in that order; junction bases with no gene match: 3. CDR1 is DFQATT and CDR2 is SNEGSKA in the germline V gene (reference sequence).

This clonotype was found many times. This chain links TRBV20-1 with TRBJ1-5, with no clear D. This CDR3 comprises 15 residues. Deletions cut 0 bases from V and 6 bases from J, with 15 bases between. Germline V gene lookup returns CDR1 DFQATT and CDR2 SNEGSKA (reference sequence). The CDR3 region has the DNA TGCAGTGCTAGAGATCTCGGGGTGGTTATTCAGCCCCAGCATTTT. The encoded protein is CSARDLGVVIQPQHF.